This T cell receptor (beta chain) was identified in a study of blood T cells in healthy people across ages. Notes on this clonotype: One end of the junction does not line up with germline, which may come from a read error.

PCR was performed a second time for about 7 to 12 cycles using a sample-barcoded 5' primer and a J-beta primer mix. TCRdb reprocessed the 5' RACE reads via MiXCR and lists one record per CDR3 protein. The sample has 1.5 million to 1.9 million distinct CDR3 sequences; less than 45% are singletons. There are 15 residues in the CDR3. CDR1 SGDLS and CDR2 YYNGEE come from the germline V gene. The V call is TRBV9, the J call TRBJ2-4; 7 bases align to TRBD1. The end of the DNA aligns better with TRBJ2-7, so the J call may be wrong. Source material: blood. The source is a woman aged 18 to 35 in good health. The CDR3 sequence is CVSSVGSGTAYEQYF. The CDR3 DNA reads as TGTGTCAGCAGCGTAGGCTCCGGGACAGCCTACGAGCAGTACTTC.